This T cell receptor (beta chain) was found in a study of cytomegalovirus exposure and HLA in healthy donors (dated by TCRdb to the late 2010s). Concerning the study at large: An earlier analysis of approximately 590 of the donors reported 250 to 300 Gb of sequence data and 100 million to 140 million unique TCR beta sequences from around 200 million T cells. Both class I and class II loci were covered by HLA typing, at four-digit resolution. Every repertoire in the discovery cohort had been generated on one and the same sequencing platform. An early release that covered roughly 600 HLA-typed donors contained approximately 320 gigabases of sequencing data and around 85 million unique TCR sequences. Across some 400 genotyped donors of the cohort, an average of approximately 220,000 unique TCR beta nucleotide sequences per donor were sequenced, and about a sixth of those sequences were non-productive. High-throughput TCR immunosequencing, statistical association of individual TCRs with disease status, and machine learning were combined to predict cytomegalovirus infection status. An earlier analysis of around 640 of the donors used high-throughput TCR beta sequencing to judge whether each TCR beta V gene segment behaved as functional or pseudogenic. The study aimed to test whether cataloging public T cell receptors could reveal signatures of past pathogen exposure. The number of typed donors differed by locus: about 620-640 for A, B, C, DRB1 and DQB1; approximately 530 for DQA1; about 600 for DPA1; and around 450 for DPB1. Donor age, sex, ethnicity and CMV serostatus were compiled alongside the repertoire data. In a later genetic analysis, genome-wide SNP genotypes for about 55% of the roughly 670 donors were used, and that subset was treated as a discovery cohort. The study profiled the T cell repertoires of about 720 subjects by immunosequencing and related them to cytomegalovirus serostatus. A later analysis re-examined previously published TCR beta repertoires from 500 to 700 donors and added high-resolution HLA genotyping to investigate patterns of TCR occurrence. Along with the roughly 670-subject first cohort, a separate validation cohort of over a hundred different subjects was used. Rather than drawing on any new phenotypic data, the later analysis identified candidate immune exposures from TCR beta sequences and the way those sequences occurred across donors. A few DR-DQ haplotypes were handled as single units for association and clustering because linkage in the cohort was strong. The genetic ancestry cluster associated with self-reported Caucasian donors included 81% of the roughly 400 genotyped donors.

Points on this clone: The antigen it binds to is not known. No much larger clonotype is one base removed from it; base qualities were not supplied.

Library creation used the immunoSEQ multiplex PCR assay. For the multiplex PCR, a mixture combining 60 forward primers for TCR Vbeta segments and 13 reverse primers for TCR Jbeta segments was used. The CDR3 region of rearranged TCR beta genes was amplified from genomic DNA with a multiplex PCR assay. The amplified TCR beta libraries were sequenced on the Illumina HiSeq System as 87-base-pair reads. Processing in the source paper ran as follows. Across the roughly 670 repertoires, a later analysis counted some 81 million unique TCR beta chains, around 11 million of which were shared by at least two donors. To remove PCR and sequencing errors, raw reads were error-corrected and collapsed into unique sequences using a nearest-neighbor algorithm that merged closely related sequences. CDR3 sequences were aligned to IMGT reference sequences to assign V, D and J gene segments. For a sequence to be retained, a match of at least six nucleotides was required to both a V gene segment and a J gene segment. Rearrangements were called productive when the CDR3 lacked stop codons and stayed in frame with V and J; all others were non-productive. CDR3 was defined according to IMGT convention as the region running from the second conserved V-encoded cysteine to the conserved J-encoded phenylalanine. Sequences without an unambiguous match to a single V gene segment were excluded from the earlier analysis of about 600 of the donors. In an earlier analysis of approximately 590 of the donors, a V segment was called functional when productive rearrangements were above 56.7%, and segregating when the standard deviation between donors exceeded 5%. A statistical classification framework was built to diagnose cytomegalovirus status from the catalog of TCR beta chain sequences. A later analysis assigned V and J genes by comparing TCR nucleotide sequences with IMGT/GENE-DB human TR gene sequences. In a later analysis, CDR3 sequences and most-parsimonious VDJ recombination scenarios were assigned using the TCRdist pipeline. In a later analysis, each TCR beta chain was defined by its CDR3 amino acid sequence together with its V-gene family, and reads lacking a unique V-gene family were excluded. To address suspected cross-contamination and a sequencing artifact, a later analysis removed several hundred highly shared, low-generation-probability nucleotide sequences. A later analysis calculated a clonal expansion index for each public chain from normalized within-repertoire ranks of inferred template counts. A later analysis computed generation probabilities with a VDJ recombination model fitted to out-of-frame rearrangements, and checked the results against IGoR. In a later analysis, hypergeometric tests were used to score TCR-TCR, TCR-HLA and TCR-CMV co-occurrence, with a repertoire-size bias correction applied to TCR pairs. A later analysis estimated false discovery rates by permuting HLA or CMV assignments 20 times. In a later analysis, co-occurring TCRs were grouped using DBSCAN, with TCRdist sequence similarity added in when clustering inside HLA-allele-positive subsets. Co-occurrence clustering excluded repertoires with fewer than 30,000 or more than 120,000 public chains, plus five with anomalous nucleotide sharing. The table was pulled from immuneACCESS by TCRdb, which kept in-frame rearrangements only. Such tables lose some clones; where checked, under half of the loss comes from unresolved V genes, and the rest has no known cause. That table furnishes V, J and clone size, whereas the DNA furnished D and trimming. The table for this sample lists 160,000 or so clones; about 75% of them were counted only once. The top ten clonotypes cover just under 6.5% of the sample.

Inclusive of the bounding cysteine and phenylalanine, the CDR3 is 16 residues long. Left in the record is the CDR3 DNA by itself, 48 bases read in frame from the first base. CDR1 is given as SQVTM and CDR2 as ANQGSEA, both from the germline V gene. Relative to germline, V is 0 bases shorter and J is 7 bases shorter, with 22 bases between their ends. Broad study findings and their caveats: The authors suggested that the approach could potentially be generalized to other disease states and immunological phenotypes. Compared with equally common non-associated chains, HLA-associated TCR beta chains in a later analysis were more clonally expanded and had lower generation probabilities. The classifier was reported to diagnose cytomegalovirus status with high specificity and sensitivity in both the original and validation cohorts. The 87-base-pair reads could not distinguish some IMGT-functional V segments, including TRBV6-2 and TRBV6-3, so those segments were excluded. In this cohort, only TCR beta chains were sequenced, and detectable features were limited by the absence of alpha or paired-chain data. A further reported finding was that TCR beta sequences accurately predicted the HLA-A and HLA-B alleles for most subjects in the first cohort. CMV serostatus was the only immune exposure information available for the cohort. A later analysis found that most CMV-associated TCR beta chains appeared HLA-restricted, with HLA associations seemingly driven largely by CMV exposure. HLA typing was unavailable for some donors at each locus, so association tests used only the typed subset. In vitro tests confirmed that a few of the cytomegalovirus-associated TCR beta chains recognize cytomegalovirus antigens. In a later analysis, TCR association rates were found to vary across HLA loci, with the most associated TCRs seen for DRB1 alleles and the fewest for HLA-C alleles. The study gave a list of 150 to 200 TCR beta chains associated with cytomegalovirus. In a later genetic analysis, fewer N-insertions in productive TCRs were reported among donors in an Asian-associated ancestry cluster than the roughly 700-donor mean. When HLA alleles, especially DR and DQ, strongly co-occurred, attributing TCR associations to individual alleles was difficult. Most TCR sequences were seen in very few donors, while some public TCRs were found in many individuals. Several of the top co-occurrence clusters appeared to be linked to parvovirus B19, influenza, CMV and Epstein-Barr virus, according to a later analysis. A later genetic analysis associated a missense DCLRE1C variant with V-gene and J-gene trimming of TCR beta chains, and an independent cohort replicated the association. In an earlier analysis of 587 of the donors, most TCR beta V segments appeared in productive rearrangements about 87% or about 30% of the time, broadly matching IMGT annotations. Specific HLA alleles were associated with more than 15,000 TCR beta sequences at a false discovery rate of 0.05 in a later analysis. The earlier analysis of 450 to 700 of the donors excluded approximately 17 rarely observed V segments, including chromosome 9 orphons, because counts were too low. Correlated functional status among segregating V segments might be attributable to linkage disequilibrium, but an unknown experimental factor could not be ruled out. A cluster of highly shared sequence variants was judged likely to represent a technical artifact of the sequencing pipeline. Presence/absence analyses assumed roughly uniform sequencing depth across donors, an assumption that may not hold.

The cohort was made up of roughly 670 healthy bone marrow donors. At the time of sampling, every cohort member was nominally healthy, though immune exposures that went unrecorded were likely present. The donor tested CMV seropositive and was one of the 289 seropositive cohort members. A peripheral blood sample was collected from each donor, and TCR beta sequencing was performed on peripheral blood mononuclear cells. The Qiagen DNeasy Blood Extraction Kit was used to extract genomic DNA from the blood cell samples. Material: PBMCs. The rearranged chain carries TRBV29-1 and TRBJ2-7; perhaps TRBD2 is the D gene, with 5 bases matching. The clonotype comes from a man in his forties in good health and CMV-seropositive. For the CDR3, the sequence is CSVEDYPRTTTGEQYF. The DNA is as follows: TGCAGCGTTGAAGATTATCCCCGGACCACGACGGGGGAGCAGTACTTC.